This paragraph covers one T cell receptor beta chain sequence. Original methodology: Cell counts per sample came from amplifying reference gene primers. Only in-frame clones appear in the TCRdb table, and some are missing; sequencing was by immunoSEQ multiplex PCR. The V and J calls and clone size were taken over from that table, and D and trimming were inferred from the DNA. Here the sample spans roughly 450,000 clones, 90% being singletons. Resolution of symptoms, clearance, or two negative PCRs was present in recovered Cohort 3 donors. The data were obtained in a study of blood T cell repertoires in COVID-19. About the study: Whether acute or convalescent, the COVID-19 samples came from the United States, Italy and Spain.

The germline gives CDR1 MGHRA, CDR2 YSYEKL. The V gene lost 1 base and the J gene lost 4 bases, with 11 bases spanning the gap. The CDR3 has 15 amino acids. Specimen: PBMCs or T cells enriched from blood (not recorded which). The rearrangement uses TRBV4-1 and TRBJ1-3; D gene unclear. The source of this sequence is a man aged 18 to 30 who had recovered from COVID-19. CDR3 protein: CASSQGRTTGNTIYF. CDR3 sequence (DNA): TGCGCCAGCAGCCAAGGGCGGACTACGGGAAACACCATATATTTT.